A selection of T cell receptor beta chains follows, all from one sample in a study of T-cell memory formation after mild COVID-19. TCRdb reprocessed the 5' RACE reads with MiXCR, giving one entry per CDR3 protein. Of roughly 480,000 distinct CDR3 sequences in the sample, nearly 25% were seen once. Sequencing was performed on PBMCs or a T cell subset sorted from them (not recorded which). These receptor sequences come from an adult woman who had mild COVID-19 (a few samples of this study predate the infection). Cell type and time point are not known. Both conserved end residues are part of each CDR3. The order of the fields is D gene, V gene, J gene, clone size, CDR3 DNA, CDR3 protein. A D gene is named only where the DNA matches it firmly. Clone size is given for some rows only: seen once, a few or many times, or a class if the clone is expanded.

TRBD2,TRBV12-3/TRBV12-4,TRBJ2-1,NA,TGTGCCAGCAGCGGTCTGGCGGGAGGGCCCAATGAGCAGTTCTTC,CASSGLAGGPNEQFF
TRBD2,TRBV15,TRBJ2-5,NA,TGTGCCACCAGCGGACGACTAGCGGGGGGGTCAGTAACCCAGTACTTC,CATSGRLAGGSVTQYF
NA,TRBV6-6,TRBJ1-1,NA,TGTGCCAGCAGCAAAGGATGGAGGGCCACTGAAGCTTTCTTT,CASSKGWRATEAFF
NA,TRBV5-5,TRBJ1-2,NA,TGTGCCAGCAGCTTCAGGGTCGGAGTTGGCTACACCTTC,CASSFRVGVGYTF
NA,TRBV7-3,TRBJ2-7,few,TGTGCCAGCAGCTTCGCCTCCGGCGGATACGAGCAGTACTTC,CASSFASGGYEQYF
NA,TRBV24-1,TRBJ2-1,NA,TGTGCCACCAGTGTCGTTCCGGGAAATGAGCAGTTCTTC,CATSVVPGNEQFF
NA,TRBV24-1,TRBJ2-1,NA,TGTGCCACCAGTTCGAAACGAAACAATGAGCAGTTCTTC,CATSSKRNNEQFF
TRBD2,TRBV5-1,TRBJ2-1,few,TGCGCCAGCAGCTTGGGGCAGCGGGAAAGATCCTACAATGAGCAGTTCTTC,CASSLGQRERSYNEQFF
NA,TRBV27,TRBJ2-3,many,TGTGCCAGCAGTCCACATAGCACAGATACGCAGTATTTT,CASSPHSTDTQYF
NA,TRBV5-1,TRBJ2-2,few,TGCGCCAGCAGCTTGGCCTTAGACACCGGGGAGCTGTTTTTT,CASSLALDTGELFF
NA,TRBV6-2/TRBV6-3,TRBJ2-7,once,TGTGCCAGCAGCGCCCAGGGACTCCTCTACGAGCAGTACTTC,CASSAQGLLYEQYF
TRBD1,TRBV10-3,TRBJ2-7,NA,TGTGCCATCAGTGGGGGACAGGGGACCTACGAGCAGTACTTC,CAISGGQGTYEQYF
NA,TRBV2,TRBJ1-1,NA,TGTGCCAGCAGTGGACGGGGGGCAGGGAACACTGAAGCTTTCTTT,CASSGRGAGNTEAFF
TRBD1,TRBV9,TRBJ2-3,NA,TGTGCCAGCAGCGCCGGGACAGGGGGTGATACGCAGTATTTT,CASSAGTGGDTQYF
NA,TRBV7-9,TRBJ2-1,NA,TGTGCCAGCAGCTCCCCCTCGAGCGGTGAGCAGTTCTTC,CASSSPSSGEQFF
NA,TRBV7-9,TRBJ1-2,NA,TGTGCCAGCAGCGGGGGAGCAGGAGCTAACTATGGCTACACCTTC,CASSGGAGANYGYTF
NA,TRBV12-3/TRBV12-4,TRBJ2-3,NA,TGTGCCAGCGGTACGGCGGAAGATACGCAGTATTTT,CASGTAEDTQYF
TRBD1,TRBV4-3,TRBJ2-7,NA,TGCGCCAGCAGCCAAGACCACAGGGTCAGGGGGGAGCAGTACTTC,CASSQDHRVRGEQYF
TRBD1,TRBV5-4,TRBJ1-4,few,TGTGCCAGCAGCCGGGACAGGGGTGCGTCGGGTGAAAAACTGTTTTTT,CASSRDRGASGEKLFF
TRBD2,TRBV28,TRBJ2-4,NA,TGTGCCAGCAGTTCAGCGGGAGGGGGGGAAAACATTCAGTACTTC,CASSSAGGGENIQYF
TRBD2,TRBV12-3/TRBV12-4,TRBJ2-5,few,TGTGCCAGCAGTGGACTAGCGGGAGGGCCGGGTAGGCAAGAGACCCAGTACTTC,CASSGLAGGPGRQETQYF
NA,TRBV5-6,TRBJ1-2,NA,TGTGCCAGCAGCTTGGCCGGTCCCGGGCGTGGCTACACCTTC,CASSLAGPGRGYTF
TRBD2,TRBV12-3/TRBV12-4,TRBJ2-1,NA,TGTGCCAGCAGTTTGGGGGGGTACGATGAGCAGTTCTTC,CASSLGGYDEQFF